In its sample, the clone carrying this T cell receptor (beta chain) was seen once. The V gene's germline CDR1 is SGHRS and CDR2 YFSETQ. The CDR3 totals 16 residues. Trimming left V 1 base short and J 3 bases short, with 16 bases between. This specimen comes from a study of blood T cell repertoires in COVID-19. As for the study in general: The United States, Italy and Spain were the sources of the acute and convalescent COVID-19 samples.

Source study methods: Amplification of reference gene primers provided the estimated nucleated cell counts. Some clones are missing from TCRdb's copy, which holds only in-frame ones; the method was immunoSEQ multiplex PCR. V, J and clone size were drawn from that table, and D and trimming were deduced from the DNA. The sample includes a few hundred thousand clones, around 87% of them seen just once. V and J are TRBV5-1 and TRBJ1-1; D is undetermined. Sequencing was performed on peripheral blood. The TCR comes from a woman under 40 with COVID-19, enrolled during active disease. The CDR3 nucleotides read TGCGCCAGCAGCTTGATGGAGGGAAGAGCGGACACTGAAGCTTTCTTT. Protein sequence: CASSLMEGRADTEAFF.